Here is one T cell receptor (beta chain) with its context. The antigen remains unidentified. The record originates from a study of cytomegalovirus exposure and HLA in healthy donors. In the study overall: Previous work identified 100 million or so unique TCR beta sequences from roughly 180 million T cells. Regarding the study as a whole: V- and J-gene trimming in TCR beta was tied to a missense DCLRE1C variant by an analysis performed later.

Germline V gene sequence: CDR1 LNHDA, CDR2 SQIVND (reference sequence). The CDR3 has 15 residues. V lost 6 bases to trimming and J lost 2 bases, with 17 bases between them. The PCR employed 60 Vbeta primers together with 13 Jbeta primers. Repertoires were generated with immunoSEQ multiplex PCR, while TCRdb's copy carries only in-frame clones and drops some. The sample consists of about 210,000 clones, roughly 82% of them appearing once. The J gene is TRBJ2-7, the V gene TRBV19; maybe TRBD2 (5 bases). Sequencing was done on a sample of PBMCs. The clonotype originates from a man aged 40-49 years in good health and CMV-seropositive. The CDR3 nucleotides are TGTGCCAGTAGCTGGGCCCTGGACTCGGCCTACGAGCAGTACTTC. It specifies CASSWALDSAYEQYF.